Shown below are 7 T cell receptor beta chains from a single sample sequenced in a study of blood T cell repertoires in COVID-19. Repertoires were generated with immunoSEQ multiplex PCR, while TCRdb's copy carries only in-frame clones and drops some. The sample has more than 100,000 clones; 70% to 90% are singletons. Sequenced input: peripheral blood. Source of these receptors: a human donor in a cohort sampled during active COVID-19.

The rearrangement uses TRBV7-2 and TRBJ1-1; 8 bases map to TRBD1. Losses at the gene ends were 5 bases for V and 4 bases for J; bases not matched to a gene: 12. This CDR3 contains 16 residues. The V gene's germline CDR1 is SGHTA and CDR2 FQGNSA. The CDR3 spells CASSPRQGLSSTEAFF. CDR3 bases: TGTGCCAGCAGCCCGAGACAGGGGCTGAGTAGCACTGAAGCTTTCTTT. The full variable domain, completed using reference TRBV7-2 and TRBJ1-1, is GAGVSQSPSNKVTEKGKDVELRCDPISGHTALYWYRQSLGQGLEFLIYFQGNSAPDKSGLPSDRFSAERTGGSVSTLTIQRTQQEDSAVYLCASSPRQGLSSTEAFFGQGTRLTVV.

This clone was seen a single time. The J gene is TRBJ1-3, the V gene TRBV18; 8 bases are a match to TRBD1. Trimming at V came to 4 bases and at J to 0 bases, leaving 5 bases not matched to a gene. The CDR3 runs 16 residues. Germline loops: CDR1 KGHSH, CDR2 LQKENI. CDR3: CASSQEQGVSGNTIYF. The CDR3 bases are TGTGCCAGCTCACAAGAACAGGGGGTCTCTGGAAACACCATATATTTT.

The DNA for the CDR3 is TGTGCCAGTAGTAACCGGGACAGGGGACAAGAGACCCAGTACTTC. It is translated as CASSNRDRGQETQYF. This rearrangement joins TRBV19 to TRBJ2-5, with TRBD1 matching over 10 bases. Germline-derived CDR1 and CDR2 are LNHDA and SQIVND (reference sequence). The V and J ends lost 4 bases and 2 bases, in that order; junction bases with no gene match: 4. The CDR3 has 15 residues.

The genes are TRBV6-6 and TRBJ2-5, with no clear D. V lost 6 bases, J lost 2 bases, and 16 bases lay in between. CDR1 MNHNY and CDR2 SVGAGI come from the germline V gene (reference sequence). The CDR3 is made up of 15 amino acids. The CDR3 is CASRPLAEGQETQYF. The CDR3 DNA follows: TGTGCCAGCAGGCCCCTCGCGGAAGGTCAAGAGACCCAGTACTTC.

This CDR3 is CASSLRGSGRRGDTQYF. The CDR3 DNA reads as TGTGCCAGCAGCTTACGGGGTAGCGGGAGGCGGGGAGATACGCAGTATTTT. This chain uses TRBV7-9 with TRBJ2-3; 10 bases map to TRBD2. Trimming removed 2 bases from V and 5 bases from J; junction bases left unmatched: 10. The CDR3 extends over 17 amino acids. CDR1 SEHNR and CDR2 FQNEAQ come from the germline V gene (reference sequence).

The chain recombines TRBV9 with TRBJ2-6; TRBD1 matches at 11 bases. The CDR3 runs 18 residues. V shed 4 bases, J shed 0 bases, and the junction held 6 bases outside the gene matches. Germline-derived CDR1 and CDR2 are SGDLS and YYNGEE. CDR3 sequence reads: CASSKGTGGISGANVLTF. CDR3 nucleotides: TGTGCCAGCAGCAAAGGGACAGGGGGTATCTCTGGGGCCAACGTCCTGACTTTC. Complete variable domain (other parts from reference TRBV9 and TRBJ2-6): DSGVTQTPKHLITATGQRVTLRCSPRSGDLSVYWYQQSLDQGLQFLIQYYNGEERAKGNILERFSAQQFPDLHSELNLSSLELGDSALYFCASSKGTGGISGANVLTFGAGSRLTVL.

V is TRBV2 and J is TRBJ1-3; D is possibly TRBD1 (5 bases). The CDR3 is made up of 13 amino acids. V lost 8 bases and J 4 bases, leaving 12 bases between the germline ends. The germline gives CDR1 SNHLY, CDR2 FYNNEI. As DNA, the CDR3 is TGTGCCAGCGGCAGGGTCATCGGAAACACCATATATTTT. This gives the protein CASGRVIGNTIYF.